A single sample gave rise to the 8 T cell receptor beta chains below, sequenced in a study of blood T cell repertoires in COVID-19. TCRdb's table, derived via immunoSEQ multiplex PCR, lists solely in-frame clones and lacks some. In the table there are around 200,000 clones, approximately 87% of which are singletons. The sample was peripheral blood. Receptors originate from a woman aged 18-29 years who had recovered from COVID-19.

The V and J genes are TRBV6-4 and TRBJ1-4, with 7 bases identical to TRBD1. Germline CDR1 reads MRHNA; CDR2 reads SNTAGT. J was trimmed by 8 bases and V by 2 bases; bases with no gene match: 17. This CDR3 is built from 18 residues. The CDR3 here is CASSDPGTAKLTGEKLFF. Written as DNA, the CDR3 is TGTGCCAGCAGTGACCCCGGGACAGCGAAGCTTACGGGGGAAAAACTGTTTTTT.

This clone was seen only once. At the DNA level, this CDR3 is encoded by other sequences in the same sample as well. This chain joins TRBV24-1 and TRBJ2-3, with TRBD2 matching 13 bases. V was pared by 2 bases and J by 5 bases, with 0 bases of the junction left unmatched. This CDR3 is 15 amino acids long. Looked up from germline, CDR1 is KGHDR and CDR2 is SFDVKD. Written as DNA, the CDR3 is TGTGCCACCAGTGATTGGACTAGCGGGGGAGATACGCAGTATTTT. It yields the protein CATSDWTSGGDTQYF.

This clone was seen once. The CDR3 DNA is TGCGCCAGCAGCTACCACTGGCGGGGAGTCCTCTCCTACGAGCAGTACTTC. This gives the protein CASSYHWRGVLSYEQYF. The V and J genes are TRBV5-1 and TRBJ2-7; tentative D call: TRBD2 (6 bases). V lost 3 bases to trimming and J lost 0 bases, with 19 bases between them. In germline, CDR1 is SGHRS, CDR2 YFSETQ. The CDR3 sequence is 17 residues long.

V and J are TRBV29-1 and TRBJ2-3; D perhaps matches TRBD2 (5 bases). Trimming took off 4 bases at V and 6 bases at J, with 14 bases between the two ends. CDR3 size: 13 residues. In germline, CDR1 is SQVTM, CDR2 ANQGSEA. The CDR3 DNA reads TGCAGCGTTGGATCTGTGAGAGGGGATACGCAGTATTTT. Its translation: CSVGSVRGDTQYF.

V and J are TRBV6-5 and TRBJ2-7; D may be TRBD1 (6 bases). V lost 5 bases, J lost 2 bases, and 10 bases lay in between. There are 13 residues in the CDR3. The germline gives CDR1 MNHEY, CDR2 SVGAGI. The CDR3 DNA reads TGTGCCAGCAGTAAACAGGGAACCTACGAGCAGTACGTC. This gives the protein CASSKQGTYEQYV.

This clone appeared a few times. The chain recombines TRBV20-1 with TRBJ1-2; no definite D call. Germline loops: CDR1 DFQATT, CDR2 SNEGSKA (reference sequence). The CDR3 sequence is 11 residues long. Trimming shortened V by 3 bases and J by 7 bases, and 9 bases separated the two germline ends. CDR3 nucleotide sequence: TGCAGTGCTAGTTTCGGGTTTGGCTACACCTTC. This encodes CSASFGFGYTF.

This chain links TRBV7-2 with TRBJ2-1; tentatively, D is TRBD2 (5 bases). Trimming pared 2 bases from V and 4 bases from J, leaving 12 bases between. In germline, CDR1 is SGHTA, CDR2 FQGNSA. The CDR3 consists of 15 residues. The CDR3 loop reads CASSLLVSGYNEQFF. In nucleotides, the CDR3 is TGTGCCAGCAGCTTACTTGTCTCGGGGTACAATGAGCAGTTCTTC.

The chain employs TRBV6-6 and TRBJ2-5, with 8 bases aligning to TRBD1. The ends lost 4 bases at V and 2 bases at J; junction bases unmatched: 6. The CDR3 has 15 amino acids. The germline V gene encodes CDR1 MNHNY and CDR2 SVGAGI (reference sequence). The CDR3 here is CASSFVTGGQETQYF. The DNA of the CDR3 is TGTGCCAGCAGTTTCGTAACAGGGGGGCAAGAGACCCAGTACTTC.